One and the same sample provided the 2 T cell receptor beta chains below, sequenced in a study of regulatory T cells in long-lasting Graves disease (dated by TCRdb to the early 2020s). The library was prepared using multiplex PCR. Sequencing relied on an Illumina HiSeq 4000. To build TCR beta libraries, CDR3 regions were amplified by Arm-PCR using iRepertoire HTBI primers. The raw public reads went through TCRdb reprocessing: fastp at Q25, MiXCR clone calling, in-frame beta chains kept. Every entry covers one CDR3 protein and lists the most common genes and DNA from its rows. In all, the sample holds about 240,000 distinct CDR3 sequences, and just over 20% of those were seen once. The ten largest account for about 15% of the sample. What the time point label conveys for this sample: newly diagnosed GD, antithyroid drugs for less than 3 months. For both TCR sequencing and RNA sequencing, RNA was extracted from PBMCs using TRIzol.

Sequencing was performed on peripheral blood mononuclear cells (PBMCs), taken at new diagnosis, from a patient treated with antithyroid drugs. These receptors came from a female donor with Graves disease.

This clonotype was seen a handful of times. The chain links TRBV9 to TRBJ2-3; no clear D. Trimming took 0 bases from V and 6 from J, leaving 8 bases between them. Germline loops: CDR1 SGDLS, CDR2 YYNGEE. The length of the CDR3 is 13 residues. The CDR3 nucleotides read TGTGCCAGCAGCGTAGGTCATGGGGATACGCAGTATTTT. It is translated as CASSVGHGDTQYF.

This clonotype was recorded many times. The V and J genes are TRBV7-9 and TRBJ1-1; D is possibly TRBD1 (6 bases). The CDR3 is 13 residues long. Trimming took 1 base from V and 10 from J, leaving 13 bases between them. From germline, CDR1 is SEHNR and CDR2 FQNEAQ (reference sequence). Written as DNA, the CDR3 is TGTGCCAGCAGCTTAGAAGGGGGGGATCGAGCTTTCTTT. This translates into CASSLEGGDRAFF.